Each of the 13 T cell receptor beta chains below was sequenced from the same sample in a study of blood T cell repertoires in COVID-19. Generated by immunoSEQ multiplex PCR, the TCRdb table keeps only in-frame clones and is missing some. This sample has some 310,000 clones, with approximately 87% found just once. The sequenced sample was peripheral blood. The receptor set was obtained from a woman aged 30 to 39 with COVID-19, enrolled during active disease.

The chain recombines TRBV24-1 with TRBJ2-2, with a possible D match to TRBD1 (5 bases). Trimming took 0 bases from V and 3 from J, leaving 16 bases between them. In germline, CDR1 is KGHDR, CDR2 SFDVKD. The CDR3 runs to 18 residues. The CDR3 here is CATSDLGQGPKYTGELFF. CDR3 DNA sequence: TGTGCCACCAGTGATTTGGGGCAGGGCCCGAAATACACCGGGGAGCTGTTTTTT.

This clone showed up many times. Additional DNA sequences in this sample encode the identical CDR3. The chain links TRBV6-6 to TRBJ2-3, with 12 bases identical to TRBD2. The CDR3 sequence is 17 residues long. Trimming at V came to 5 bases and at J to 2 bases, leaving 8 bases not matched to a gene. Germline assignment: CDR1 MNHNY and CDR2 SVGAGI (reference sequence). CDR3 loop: CASSPRGTSGPTDTQYF. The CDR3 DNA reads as TGTGCCAGCAGTCCAAGGGGGACTAGCGGGCCCACAGATACGCAGTATTTT.

The CDR3 spells CASSIDRNTEAFF. In DNA, the CDR3 is TGTGCCAGCAGCATTGACAGGAACACTGAAGCTTTCTTT. This rearrangement joins TRBV7-3 to TRBJ1-1; D possibly corresponds to TRBD1 (5 bases). The CDR3 contains 13 residues. Per the germline V gene, CDR1 is SGHTA and CDR2 is FQGTGA. V shed 5 bases and J shed 1 base, with 8 bases lying between them.

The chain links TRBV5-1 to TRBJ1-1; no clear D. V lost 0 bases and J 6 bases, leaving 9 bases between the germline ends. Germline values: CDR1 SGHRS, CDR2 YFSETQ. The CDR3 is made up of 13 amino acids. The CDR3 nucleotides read TGCGCCAGCAGCTTGGTAGAGCAGGCTGAAGCTTTCTTT. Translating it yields CASSLVEQAEAFF. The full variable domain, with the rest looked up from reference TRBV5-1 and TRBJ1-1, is KAGVTQTPRYLIKTRGQQVTLSCSPISGHRSVSWYQQTPGQGLQFLFEYFSETQRNKGNFPGRFSGRQFSNSRSEMNVSTLELGDSALYLCASSLVEQAEAFFGQGTRLTVV.

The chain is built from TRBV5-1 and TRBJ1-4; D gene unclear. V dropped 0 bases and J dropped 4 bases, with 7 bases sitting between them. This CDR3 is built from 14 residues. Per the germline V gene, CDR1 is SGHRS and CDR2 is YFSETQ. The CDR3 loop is CASSLASSNEKLFF. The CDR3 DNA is TGCGCCAGCAGCTTGGCCTCGAGTAATGAAAAACTGTTTTTT.

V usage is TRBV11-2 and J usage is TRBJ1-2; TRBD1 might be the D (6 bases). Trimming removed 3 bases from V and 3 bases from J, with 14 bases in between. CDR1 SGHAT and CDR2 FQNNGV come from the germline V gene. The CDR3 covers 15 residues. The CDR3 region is CASSFNRDAYYGYTF. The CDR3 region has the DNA TGTGCCAGCAGCTTCAACAGGGACGCCTACTATGGCTACACCTTC.

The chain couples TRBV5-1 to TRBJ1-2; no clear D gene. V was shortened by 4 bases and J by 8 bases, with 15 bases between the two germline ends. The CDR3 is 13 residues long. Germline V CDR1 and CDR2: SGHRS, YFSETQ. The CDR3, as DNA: TGCGCCAGCAGCGTTCTCGGTTCTAACGGCTACACCTTC. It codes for CASSVLGSNGYTF.

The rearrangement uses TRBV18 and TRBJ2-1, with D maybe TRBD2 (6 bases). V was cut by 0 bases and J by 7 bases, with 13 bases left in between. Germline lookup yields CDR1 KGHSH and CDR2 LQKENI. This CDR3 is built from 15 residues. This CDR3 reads CASSPPACGVNEQFF. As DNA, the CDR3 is TGTGCCAGCTCACCACCGGCATGCGGGGTTAATGAGCAGTTCTTC. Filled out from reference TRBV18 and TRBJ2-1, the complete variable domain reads NAGVMQNPRHLVRRRGQEARLRCSPMKGHSHVYWYRQLPEEGLKFMVYLQKENIIDESGMPKERFSAEFPKEGPSILRIQQVVRGDSAAYFCASSPPACGVNEQFFGPGTRLTVL.

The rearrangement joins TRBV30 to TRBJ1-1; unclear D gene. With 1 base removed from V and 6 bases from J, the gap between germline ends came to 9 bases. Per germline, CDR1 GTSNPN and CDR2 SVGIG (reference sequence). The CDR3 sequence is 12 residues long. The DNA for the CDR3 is TGTGCCTGGAGTGACAAGTTTGCTGAAGCTTTCTTT. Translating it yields CAWSDKFAEAFF. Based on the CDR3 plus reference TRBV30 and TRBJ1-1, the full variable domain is SQTIHQWPATLVQPVGSPLSLECTVEGTSNPNLYWYRQAAGRGLQLLFYSVGIGQISSEVPQNLSASRPQDRQFILSSKKLLLSDSGFYLCAWSDKFAEAFFGQGTRLTVV.

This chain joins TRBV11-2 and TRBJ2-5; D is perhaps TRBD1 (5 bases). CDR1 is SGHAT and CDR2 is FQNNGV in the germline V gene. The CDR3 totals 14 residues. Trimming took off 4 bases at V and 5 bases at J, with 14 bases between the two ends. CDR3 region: CASSSGYLLETQYF. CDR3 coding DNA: TGTGCCAGCAGCTCAGGGTATTTGCTGGAGACCCAGTACTTC. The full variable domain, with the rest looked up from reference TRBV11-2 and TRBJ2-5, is EAGVAQSPRYKIIEKRQSVAFWCNPISGHATLYWYQQILGQGPKLLIQFQNNGVVDDSQLPKDRFSAERLKGVDSTLKIQPAKLEDSAVYLCASSSGYLLETQYFGPGTRLLVL.

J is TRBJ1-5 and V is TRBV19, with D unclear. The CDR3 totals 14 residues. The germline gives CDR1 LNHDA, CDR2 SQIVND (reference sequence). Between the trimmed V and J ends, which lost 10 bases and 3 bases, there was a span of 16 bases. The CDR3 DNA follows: TGTGCCACCAAAGAGGTGGGTTACAATCAGCCCCAGCATTTT. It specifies CATKEVGYNQPQHF. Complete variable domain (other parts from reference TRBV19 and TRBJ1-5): DGGITQSPKYLFRKEGQNVTLSCEQNLNHDAMYWYRQDPGQGLRLIYYSQIVNDFQKGDIAEGYSVSREKKESFPLTVTSAQKNPTAFYLCATKEVGYNQPQHFGDGTRLSIL.

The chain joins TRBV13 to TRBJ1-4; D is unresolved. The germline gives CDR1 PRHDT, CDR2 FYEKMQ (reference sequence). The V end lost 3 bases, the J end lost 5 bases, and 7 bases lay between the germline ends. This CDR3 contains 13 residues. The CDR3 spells CASSFDKNEKLFF. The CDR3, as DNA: TGTGCCAGCAGCTTTGACAAGAATGAAAAACTGTTTTTT.

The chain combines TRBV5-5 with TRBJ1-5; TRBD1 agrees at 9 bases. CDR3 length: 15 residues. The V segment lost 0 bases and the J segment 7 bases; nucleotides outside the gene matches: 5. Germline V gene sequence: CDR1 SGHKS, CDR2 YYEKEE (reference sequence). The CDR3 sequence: CASSLAGTGTQPQHF. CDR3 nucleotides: TGTGCCAGCAGCTTGGCCGGGACAGGGACCCAGCCCCAGCATTTT.